The 2 T cell receptor beta chains given below trace back to one sample, sequenced in a study of shared T cell receptors in the human thymus. Assay: immunoSEQ multiplex PCR; the TCRdb copy retains only in-frame clones and omits some. Of over 650,000 clones in the sample, about 87% were seen once. The data also belong to a second study, concerning human thymus T cells.

Specimen: thymocytes. The receptors come from a boy under two years old with a congenital heart defect.

This clone was seen just once. The CDR3 region is CSVCGGLDQTVYGYTF. The CDR3 DNA reads TGCAGCGTTTGCGGGGGGCTGGATCAGACGGTATATGGCTACACCTTC. The V and J genes are TRBV29-1 and TRBJ1-2, with D possibly matching TRBD1 (6 bases). With 5 bases removed from V and 5 bases from J, the gap between germline ends came to 24 bases. The germline CDR1 and CDR2 sequences are SQVTM and ANQGSEA. CDR3 size: 16 residues.

The chain carries TRBV6-1 and TRBJ2-7; D perhaps matches TRBD2 (5 bases). CDR3 size: 13 residues. V gave up 8 bases and J gave up 3 bases, with 14 bases separating them. The germline CDR1 and CDR2 sequences are MNHNS and SASEGT. The CDR3, as DNA: TGTGCCAGCTGGAATTGGCGGGTCTACGAGCAGTACTTC. This sequence encodes CASWNWRVYEQYF.